This T cell receptor beta chain came from a study of PD-1 blockade in classical Hodgkin lymphoma (dated by TCRdb to between 2020 and 2021). At the level of the whole study: Nivolumab dosing was 3 mg/kg intravenously every 2 weeks, continuing until either disease progression or unacceptable toxicity. A peripheral blood immune signature of response to PD-1 blockade in classical Hodgkin lymphoma was defined using TCR beta sequencing and CyTOF. Points the paper makes about the study in general: A significant rise by C4D1 was seen in CD4+ but not CD8+ TCR diversity (p=0.0027 vs p=0.16), with the rise being most apparent in complete responders (p=0.02). The study was limited to a single clinical trial cohort, and causes of repertoire differences, possibly disease activity or prior therapy, remained undefined. Lower diversity was observed in patients in whom nivolumab was started less than 1 year after ASCT, and these patients were excluded from later analyses so that confounding by immune reconstitution would be avoided. Baseline TCR diversity was reported as lower in newly diagnosed patients than in healthy donors, and lower still in relapsed/refractory patients. Among trial patients, those achieving complete response had baseline diversity similar to that of newly diagnosed patients, while diversity was significantly lower in partial responders and progressors.

The Qiagen DNeasy kit was used to extract genomic DNA from unsorted PBMCs and from the negatively selected CD4+ and CD8+ fractions. TCR beta CDR3 regions were subjected to amplification by immunoSEQ multiplex PCR with primers that anneal to V and J segments. A synthetic immune receptor repertoire was used to minimize amplification bias, and remaining bias was computationally removed after sequencing. The authors' pipeline ran thus. Custom Python scripts were used to quantify repertoire diversity as the Shannon entropy index. Unsorted, CD4+ and CD8+ repertoires were examined separately, except in combined analyses, for which CD4+ and CD8+ sequences were merged in silico. Clonal expansion was defined as a frequency increase of at least 2-fold after treatment compared with C1D1, and clones undetected at baseline were assigned a pseudocount of 0.5. Clones with 0 or 1 copy at C1D1 were classified as singleton clones, and clones with 2 or more copies were classified as non-singleton clones. Clones expanded in unsorted samples were annotated as CD4+, CD8+ or unknown by matching protein sequences in sorted samples from the same patient. Wilcoxon tests were applied to paired samples to test diversity changes from C1D1 to C4D1. The clones in this table, taken by TCRdb from immuneACCESS, are in-frame only. Not every clone is retained; where verified, under half of the shortfall comes from an unresolved V gene, and the cause of the rest is unknown. V and J calls and clone size follow that table, whereas D and trimming were derived from the DNA. This sample comprises 25,000 to 35,000 clones, 70% to 90% of them detected only once. 20% to 25% of the sample lies in the top ten.

The count of this clone is one. This clone's antigen is unknown. Base qualities are not recorded, but no much larger clone differs from it by a single base. This specimen's time point label, interpreted: cycle 2 day 1 (C2D1) of nivolumab. All trial patients had relapsed after autologous stem cell transplantation, with cohorts A, B and C differing in prior brentuximab vedotin exposure. A total of 50 to 70 patients with relapsed/refractory classical Hodgkin lymphoma made up the trial cohort, and each patient's best overall response was complete response, partial response or progressive disease. In the multi-cohort phase II CheckMate 205 trial, trial patients received single-agent nivolumab. An independent review committee assessed best overall response using the 2007 International Working Group response criteria. Trial PBMCs were obtained immediately prior to nivolumab initiation (C1D1) and on therapy at cycle 2 day 1 and cycle 4 day 1. After peripheral blood was drawn into 8 mL Vacutainer Cell Preparation Tubes, PBMCs were isolated by centrifugation and then cryopreserved.

CDR1 and CDR2 (MDHEN, SYDVKM) derive from the germline V gene. Trimming takes 8 bases from V and 5 bases from J, and the germline ends sit 7 bases apart. Inclusive of the bounding cysteine and phenylalanine, the CDR3 is 12 residues long. This entry keeps only the CDR3 DNA: 36 bases, framed from base 1. The rearranged segments are TRBV28 and TRBJ1-6; the D segment could be TRBD1, given 6 matching bases. The specimen comprised peripheral blood mononuclear cells (PBMCs), sampled before the second cycle of nivolumab. The TCR sequence derives from a human donor with classical Hodgkin lymphoma. The DNA reads TGTGCCAGCGGACAGAATAATTCACCCCTCCACTTT. Its amino acids are CASGQNNSPLHF.